Described below is a single T cell receptor (beta chain) sequence and its context. The antigen is not known. The data are from a study of cytomegalovirus exposure and HLA in healthy donors. Study-level findings and limits: Sequences of the TCR beta chain were said to predict the HLA-A and HLA-B alleles of most subjects accurately.

Primers included in the PCR were 60 Vbeta and 13 Jbeta primers. Original data processing: An analysis performed later counted 70 million to 90 million unique TCR beta chains (around 9.9 million of them shared). Repertoires were generated with immunoSEQ multiplex PCR, while TCRdb's copy carries only in-frame clones and drops some. Clone size and the V and J calls come from that table; the DNA yielded D and trimming. The clone table shows roughly 110,000 clones, with the ten largest holding more than 3%. V lost 3 bases, J lost 1 base, and 9 bases lay in between. The CDR3 sequence is 14 residues long. Germline-derived CDR1 and CDR2 are MNHEY and SMNVEV (reference sequence).

The TCR sequence derives from a man aged 25 to 40 in good health and CMV-seronegative. The specimen sequenced was PBMCs. V is TRBV27 and J is TRBJ2-5; tentatively, D is TRBD1 (5 bases). CDR3 DNA: TGTGCCAGCAGTTTTAGGGGTCTCCAAGAGACCCAGTACTTC. Translated, it gives CASSFRGLQETQYF.